These 31 T cell receptor beta chains share one sample of origin, sequenced in a study of blood T cells in healthy people across ages (dated by TCRdb to 2015 to 2017). Libraries were made using 5' RACE. Sequencing was carried out with an Illumina HiSeq 2500. The second PCR ran for roughly 7 to 12 cycles and used a J-beta primer mix along with a sample-barcoded 5' primer. In TCRdb, the public reads were trimmed at Q25 with fastp and aligned with MiXCR, with productive beta chains retained. All rows with the same CDR3 protein become a single entry with the most common DNA and genes. This sample is represented by about 570,000 distinct CDR3 sequences; roughly a quarter of them were singletons. The ten top clones hold around 18% of the sample. Sequenced sample: blood. These receptor sequences come from a woman in her sixties or seventies in good health.

This clonotype came up a few times. The rearrangement joins TRBV21-1 to TRBJ2-3; the table's TRBD2 call for D was not verified on the DNA. TRBV21-1 represents a pseudogene. The CDR3 has 15 amino acids. The DNA of the CDR3 is TGTGCCAGCTTAGGTCTGGCCCTCCACCCAGATACGCAGTATTTT. Translation gives CASLGLALHPDTQYF.

The rearrangement joins TRBV11-2 to TRBJ2-1; D possibly corresponds to TRBD2 (5 bases). The J call may be mistaken, given a closer DNA end match to TRBJ2-7. The length of the CDR3 is 15 residues. Germline V gene lookup returns CDR1 SGHAT and CDR2 FQNNGV. CDR3 coding DNA: TGTGCCAGCAGCGCCTTAGAGGGTGGGATGGGAGAGCAGTACTTC. Protein product: CASSALEGGMGEQYF.

This clonotype showed up many times. The J gene is TRBJ2-5, the V gene TRBV12-3 or TRBV12-4; D uncertain. Between the trimmed V and J ends, which lost 3 bases and 3 bases, there was a span of 8 bases. CDR3 size: 13 residues. Written as DNA, the CDR3 is TGTGCCAGCAGTTTCGGCCTAAAAGAGACCCAGTACTTC. This sequence encodes CASSFGLKETQYF.

The CDR3 DNA follows: TGTGCCAGCAGTTACGCGACGGCGGAGACGGAGCAGTACTTC. This encodes CASSYATAETEQYF. V and J are TRBV6-5 and TRBJ2-7, with D unclear. The germline gives CDR1 MNHEY, CDR2 SVGAGI. The V end lost 2 bases, the J end lost 7 bases, and 15 bases lay between the germline ends. CDR3 length: 14 amino acids.

V gene TRBV6-5 combines with J gene TRBJ2-7; D is unclear. V lost 10 bases and J 1 base, leaving 20 bases between the germline ends. This CDR3 has 15 amino acids. Germline CDR1 is MNHEY and CDR2 is SVGAGI. The CDR3 spells CATSPVHAPSYEQYF. CDR3 coding DNA: TGTGCCACCAGCCCAGTCCACGCCCCATCCTACGAGCAGTACTTC.

This sequence joins TRBV6-2 or TRBV6-3 and TRBJ1-5; D unresolved. In germline, CDR1 is MNHEY, CDR2 SVGEGT. The V end was cut by 8 bases, the J end by 1 base, with 6 bases between. The CDR3 is made up of 12 amino acids. CDR3 nucleotides: TGTGCCAGCTGGACCAGCAATCAGCCCCAGCATTTT. This codes for CASWTSNQPQHF.

The genes are TRBV12-3 or TRBV12-4 and TRBJ2-5, with TRBD1 as a possible D gene (6 bases). CDR3 length: 15 residues. Trimming removed 3 bases from V and 2 bases from J, with 13 bases in between. The CDR3 DNA reads TGTGCCAGCAGTTTTCGGGACACCTCGCAAGAGACCCAGTACTTC. Its protein is CASSFRDTSQETQYF.

The J gene is TRBJ2-2, the V gene TRBV3-1; D ambiguous. Deletions cut 1 base from V and 5 bases from J, with 11 bases between. This CDR3 comprises 15 residues. CDR1 LGHDT and CDR2 YNNKEL come from the germline V gene (reference sequence). In nucleotides, the CDR3 is TGTGCCAGCAGCCAAGTGCGCCCCCCTACCGGGGAGCTGTTTTTT. This encodes CASSQVRPPTGELFF.

The chain is built from TRBV29-1 and TRBJ1-2; maybe TRBD1 (5 bases). The germline V gene encodes CDR1 SQVTM and CDR2 ANQGSEA. The CDR3 is 13 residues long. CDR3 region: CTTRRDRNYGYTF. The CDR3 DNA follows: TGCACCACCCGACGCGACAGAAACTATGGCTACACCTTC.

The chain carries TRBV7-3 and TRBJ2-3, with D possibly TRBD2 on 7 matching bases. Germline V gene data show CDR1 as SGHTA and CDR2 as FQGTGA. V was cut by 4 bases and J by 3 bases, with 23 bases left in between. The CDR3 has 18 residues. The CDR3 here is CASSSPEEGGASTDTQYF. The CDR3 DNA is TGTGCCAGCAGCTCCCCGGAGGAGGGGGGGGCATCTACAGATACGCAGTATTTT.

This clonotype was counted only a few times. The genes are TRBV19 and TRBJ1-1; D is unclear. Germline values: CDR1 LNHDA, CDR2 SQIVND (reference sequence). V was shortened by 3 bases and J by 1 base, with 9 bases between the two germline ends. The CDR3 sequence is 14 residues long. CDR3 DNA sequence: TGTGCCAGTAGTATTTCACGGGGGAACACTGAAGCTTTCTTT. Amino acids: CASSISRGNTEAFF.

This clonotype was detected only a few times. This chain uses TRBV20-1 with TRBJ1-6, with TRBD1 matching 10 bases. V lost 1 base, J lost 8 bases, and 11 bases stayed unmatched. The CDR3 loop spans 17 amino acids. In germline, CDR1 is DFQATT, CDR2 SNEGSKA (reference sequence). The CDR3 protein is CSARVSGQGMGDSPLHF. CDR3 nucleotide sequence: TGCAGTGCTAGAGTCTCGGGACAGGGGATGGGAGATTCACCCCTCCACTTT.

The CDR3 reads CASSQRSGYGYTF. Here the CDR3 DNA reads TGTGCCAGCAGCCAGCGCTCAGGATATGGCTACACCTTC. The V gene is TRBV3-1, the J gene TRBJ1-2; no clear D. Germline V gives CDR1 LGHDT, CDR2 YNNKEL (reference sequence). The CDR3 runs 13 residues. Between the trimmed V and J ends, which lost 3 bases and 5 bases, there was a span of 10 bases. The variable domain in full, completed from reference TRBV3-1 and TRBJ1-2, reads DTAVSQTPKYLVTQMGNDKSIKCEQNLGHDTMYWYKQDSKKFLKIMFSYNNKELIINETVPNRFSPKSPDKAHLNLHINSLELGDSAVYFCASSQRSGYGYTFGSGTRLTVV.

This clonotype came up a few times. The chain combines TRBV2 with TRBJ1-1; 7 nucleotides match TRBD1. The germline CDR1 and CDR2 sequences are SNHLY and FYNNEI. V lost 8 bases to trimming and J lost 1 base; unmatched junction nucleotides: 4. The CDR3 extends over 13 amino acids. The CDR3 loop is CASSWTGNTEAFF. CDR3 DNA sequence: TGTGCCAGCTCCTGGACAGGGAACACTGAAGCTTTCTTT.

The genes are TRBV5-1 and TRBJ2-5; 11 bases fit TRBD2. The trim removed 4 bases at V and 4 bases at J, leaving 3 bases unmatched. The CDR3 is made up of 14 amino acids. Germline V CDR1 and CDR2: SGHRS, YFSETQ. The CDR3 sequence is CASSGTSGLETQYF. CDR3 bases: TGCGCCAGCAGCGGGACTAGCGGACTAGAGACCCAGTACTTC.

A few counts support this clonotype. One end of the junction does not line up with germline, which may come from a read error. The V gene is TRBV2, the J gene TRBJ2-7; TRBD1 matches at 8 bases. The CDR3 spans 13 residues. Germline V CDR1 and CDR2: SNHLY, FYNNEI. This CDR3 reads CAGSRQGFHEQYF. DNA for the CDR3: TGTGCCGGCAGTCGACAGGGGTTCCACGAGCAGTACTTC.

This sequence joins TRBV28 and TRBJ2-7; D possibly corresponds to TRBD2 (5 bases). CDR3 size: 13 residues. The V end lost 10 bases, the J end lost 0 bases, and 13 bases lay between the germline ends. Germline lookup yields CDR1 MDHEN and CDR2 SYDVKM. CDR3 residues: CATRVGSSYEQYF. CDR3 DNA: TGTGCCACCCGGGTAGGGAGCTCCTACGAGCAGTACTTC.

The CDR3 region is CASSSQGPEKLFF. The DNA for the CDR3 is TGTGCCAGCAGTTCTCAGGGGCCTGAAAAACTGTTTTTT. V gene TRBV25-1 combines with J gene TRBJ1-4; tentative D call: TRBD1 (6 bases). The CDR3 is made up of 13 amino acids. V lost 5 bases and J lost 7, with 11 bases in between. The germline gives CDR1 MGHDK, CDR2 SYGVNS.

This clonotype was seen a handful of times. The rearrangement uses TRBV6-2 or TRBV6-3 and TRBJ2-5, with 9 nucleotides matching TRBD2. This CDR3 has 15 amino acids. Germline lookup yields CDR1 MNHEY and CDR2 SVGEGT. V shed 7 bases, J shed 3 bases, and the junction held 9 bases outside the gene matches. The CDR3 is CASTSPTSGKETQYF. The CDR3 nucleotides read TGTGCCAGCACCTCACCGACTAGCGGAAAAGAGACCCAGTACTTC.

This clonotype occurred many times. The chain recombines TRBV5-1 with TRBJ2-2; 7 bases align to TRBD1. Germline V CDR1 and CDR2: SGHRS, YFSETQ. CDR3 size: 16 residues. V was clipped by 3 bases and J by 3 bases; unmatched bases: 8. CDR3 amino acids: CASSYRQGVDTGELFF. The CDR3 nucleotides are TGCGCCAGCAGCTATCGACAGGGAGTTGACACCGGGGAGCTGTTTTTT.

The chain joins TRBV12-3 or TRBV12-4 to TRBJ2-7; TRBD2 matches 15 bases. V shed 6 bases and J 2 bases; nucleotides not matched to a gene: 14. The CDR3 consists of 19 residues. The CDR3 coding sequence is TGTGCCAGCAGCTCCAACCCGGGACTAGCGGGGGGCAAGACCTACGAGCAGTACTTC. Its protein is CASSSNPGLAGGKTYEQYF.

This clonotype was seen a few times. The genes are TRBV11-2 and TRBJ1-1; D uncertain. V gave up 5 bases and J gave up 8 bases, with 12 bases separating them. The CDR3 length is 12 residues. Germline assignment: CDR1 SGHAT and CDR2 FQNNGV. The CDR3 sequence: CASSPPGREAFF. CDR3 bases: TGTGCCAGCAGCCCCCCCGGCCGAGAAGCTTTCTTT.

This clonotype was counted ten times or more. This chain joins TRBV12-3 or TRBV12-4 and TRBJ1-1; D unclear. Trimming took off 7 bases at V and 2 bases at J, with 5 bases between the two ends. CDR3 length equals 11 residues. The CDR3 is CASTLNTEAFF. DNA for the CDR3: TGTGCCAGCACCTTAAACACTGAAGCTTTCTTT.

The chain links TRBV5-4 to TRBJ2-2; tentative D call: TRBD1 (7 bases). With 0 bases removed from V and 5 bases from J, the gap between germline ends came to 11 bases. The CDR3 has 15 residues. CDR1 is SGHNT, CDR2 YYREEE, per germline (reference sequence). CDR3 nucleotides: TGTGCCAGCAGCTTGGGCAGGGGGGATACCGGGGAGCTGTTTTTT. It specifies CASSLGRGDTGELFF.

This clonotype showed up just a few times. A junction end diverges from the germline sequence, so it may reflect a read error. The rearrangement uses TRBV19 and TRBJ1-2; weak D call: TRBD1 (5 bases). CDR3 length: 14 residues. Germline lookup yields CDR1 LNHDA and CDR2 SQIVND (reference sequence). The CDR3, as DNA: TGTACCAGTAGTCCAAAGGGGACTAACTATGGCTACACCTTC. It codes for CTSSPKGTNYGYTF. The whole variable domain, remainder taken from reference TRBV19 and TRBJ1-2, is DGGITQSPKYLFRKEGQNVTLSCEQNLNHDAMYWYRQDPGQGLRLIYYSQIVNDFQKGDIAEGYSVSREKKESFPLTVTSAQKNPTAFYLCTSSPKGTNYGYTFGSGTRLTVV.

The V and J genes are TRBV4-3 and TRBJ1-5; D might be TRBD1 (5 bases). This CDR3 is built from 15 residues. V shed 0 bases and J shed 2 bases, with 8 bases lying between them. CDR1 and CDR2 from the germline V gene are LGHNA and YSLEER. CDR3 region: CASSQDWGGNQPQHF. The CDR3 DNA follows: TGCGCCAGCAGCCAAGACTGGGGCGGCAATCAGCCCCAGCATTTT.

In regard to this clonotype: The junction differs from germline at one of its ends, possibly a read error. The V and J genes are TRBV28 and TRBJ1-5; tentatively, D is TRBD1 (6 bases). Germline-derived CDR1 and CDR2 are MDHEN and SYDVKM. This CDR3 spans 14 amino acids. The DNA of the CDR3 is TGTGCTAGCAGTTTATCAGGGGTAAATCAGCCCCAGCATTTT. This sequence encodes CASSLSGVNQPQHF. Full variable domain (rest looked up from reference TRBV28 and TRBJ1-5): DVKVTQSSRYLVKRTGEKVFLECVQDMDHENMFWYRQDPGLGLRLIYFSYDVKMKEKGDIPEGYSVSREKKERFSLILESASTNQTSMYLCASSLSGVNQPQHFGDGTRLSIL.

The chain links TRBV5-1 to TRBJ2-5, with 10 nucleotides matching TRBD2. V lost 1 base and J lost 1; bases outside the gene matches: 4. The CDR3 loop spans 16 amino acids. Germline CDR1 is SGHRS and CDR2 is YFSETQ. The CDR3 region has the DNA TGCGCCAGCAGCTTGATGGTAGCGGGGGGCCAAGAGACCCAGTACTTC. It is translated as CASSLMVAGGQETQYF.

The chain is built from TRBV4-3 and TRBJ2-1; possibly TRBD1 or TRBD2 for D (5 bases each). The end of the DNA aligns better with TRBJ2-5, so the J call may be wrong. Germline loops: CDR1 LGHNA, CDR2 YSLEER. This CDR3 is 15 amino acids long. The CDR3 loop is CASSAQPGTQETQYF. The DNA of the CDR3 is TGCGCCAGCAGCGCCCAGCCCGGGACCCAAGAGACCCAGTACTTC.

There are a few counts of this clonotype. The chain employs TRBV30 and TRBJ1-1; D gene unclear. V dropped 0 bases and J dropped 3 bases, with 20 bases sitting between them. The germline CDR1 and CDR2 sequences are GTSNPN and SVGIG (reference sequence). The CDR3 covers 17 residues. The CDR3 coding sequence is TGTGCCTGGAGTGTGGGTCTTAGGCCAATATCCGACACTGAAGCTTTCTTT. Its protein product is CAWSVGLRPISDTEAFF.

This clonotype has a handful of counts. The chain couples TRBV3-1 to TRBJ2-4; D possibly corresponds to TRBD1 (5 bases). The CDR3 totals 16 residues. Trimming stripped 2 bases from V and 0 bases from J, with 11 bases between. Germline loops: CDR1 LGHDT, CDR2 YNNKEL (reference sequence). CDR3 nucleotide sequence: TGTGCCAGCAGCCAAAGACGACAGTTAGCCAAAAACATTCAGTACTTC. It is translated as CASSQRRQLAKNIQYF.